This TCR beta chain derives from a study of T cell responses to AZD1222 COVID-19 vaccine. A remark on this clone: Its antigen is as yet unknown.

Sequencing was performed with immunoSEQ multiplex PCR; in TCRdb, only in-frame clones are kept and a portion is missing. The sample lists 140,000 to 150,000 clones, around 93% occurring once. CDR3 length: 15 residues. J lost 6 bases, V lost 2 bases, and 9 bases had no gene match. The germline gives CDR1 SGHNT, CDR2 YYREEE (reference sequence). Study-level points and caveats: Repertoire samples came only from after the peak T cell response. Donors, mostly white British, included more females; clonal diversity was possibly underestimated.

This sequence was found in an adult in good health. The source material was peripheral blood, sampled on day 0 of AZD1222 vaccination. The genes are TRBV5-4 and TRBJ1-1; 8 nucleotides agree with TRBD1. The CDR3 DNA reads as TGTGCCAGCAGCTTCGGAACAGGGGGAACTGCTGAAGCTTTCTTT. Protein product: CASSFGTGGTAEAFF.